This TCR beta chain was retrieved from a study of cytomegalovirus exposure and HLA in healthy donors. V was pared by 0 bases and J by 3 bases, with 15 bases between. Germline CDR1 is MRHNA and CDR2 is SNTAGT. CDR3 length equals 17 residues. A single count supports this clone. It was with 60 Vbeta and 13 Jbeta primers that the PCR ran. Assay: immunoSEQ multiplex PCR; the TCRdb copy retains only in-frame clones and omits some. The table has over 80,000 clones, more than 55% seen once; the top ten hold around 5.6%. J is TRBJ2-1 and V is TRBV6-4; D perhaps matches TRBD2 (6 bases). This receptor was identified in a boy between 10 and 17 years old in good health and CMV-seropositive. Sequenced input: PBMCs. CDR3 residues: CASSDSYLGGNYNEQFF. For the CDR3, the DNA is TGTGCCAGCAGTGACTCCTACCTGGGCGGGAACTACAATGAGCAGTTCTTC.